This paragraph reports one T cell receptor beta chain. Its antigen is not known. The sample comes from a study of T cells in localized non-small cell lung cancer. Regarding the study as a whole: Longer overall survival was associated with a higher density of T cells in the blood. There was higher T cell clonality in uninvolved adjacent lung than in tumor, and it was highest there. Only one tumor region went through sequencing, so heterogeneity may still be there. Appearance in adjacent lung was seen for a median around 58 of the top 100 tumor clones.

Measured with immunoSEQ multiplex PCR; TCRdb has only the in-frame clones, and not every one. The sample lists about 33,000 clones, 85% to 90% seen once, with about 4.2% in the top ten. This clonotype originated in a male donor aged 60 or older with stage III lung adenocarcinoma. Specimen: peripheral blood, collected before any cancer treatment.

CDR3 in amino acids: CASSYSLGSHEQYF. The DNA of the CDR3 is TGTGCCAGCAGTTACTCGTTAGGGTCCCACGAGCAGTACTTC. The V and J genes are TRBV6-6 and TRBJ2-7; D is unclear. From germline, CDR1 is MNHNY and CDR2 SVGAGI (reference sequence). The CDR3 length is 14 residues. The V end lost 0 bases, the J end lost 5 bases, and 11 bases lay between the germline ends.